Given below is one T cell receptor beta chain in context. The sample is drawn from a study of shared clonotypes between healthy human individuals. The method was immunoSEQ multiplex PCR; TCRdb's version includes in-frame clones alone and lacks a portion of them. The profile shows roughly 2.6 million clones, around nine tenths of them singletons. With V trimmed by 3 bases and J by 6 bases, 8 bases remained unmatched. The germline V gene encodes CDR1 SGHRS and CDR2 YFSETQ. This CDR3 is built from 15 residues. The sample consisted of naive CD4+ T cells sorted from blood. Subset indicated: CD45RA+ positively selected. The sequence was collected from a man in his late teens or twenties in good health. This rearrangement joins TRBV5-1 to TRBJ2-1, with 8 bases lining up with TRBD1. CDR3: CASSSTGTGSNEQFF. The DNA for the CDR3 is TGCGCCAGCAGCTCTACCGGGACAGGAAGCAATGAGCAGTTCTTC.